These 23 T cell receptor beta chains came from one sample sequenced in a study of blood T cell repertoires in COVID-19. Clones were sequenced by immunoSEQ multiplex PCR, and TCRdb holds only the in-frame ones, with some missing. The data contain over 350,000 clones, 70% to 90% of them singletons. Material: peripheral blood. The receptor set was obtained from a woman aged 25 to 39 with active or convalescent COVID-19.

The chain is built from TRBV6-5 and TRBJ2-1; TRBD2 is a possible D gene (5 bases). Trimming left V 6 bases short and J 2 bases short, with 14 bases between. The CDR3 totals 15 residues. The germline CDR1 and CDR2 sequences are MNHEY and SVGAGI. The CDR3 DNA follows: TGTGCCAGCAGCCAAGGACTTGTTACCTACAATGAGCAGTTCTTC. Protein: CASSQGLVTYNEQFF.

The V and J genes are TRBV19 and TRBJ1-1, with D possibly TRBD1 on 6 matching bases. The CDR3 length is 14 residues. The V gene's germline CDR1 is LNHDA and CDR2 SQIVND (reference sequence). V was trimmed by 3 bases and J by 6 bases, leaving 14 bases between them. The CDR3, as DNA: TGTGCCAGTAGTATCAACGGGGGGCTGGCTGAAGCTTTCTTT. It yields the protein CASSINGGLAEAFF.

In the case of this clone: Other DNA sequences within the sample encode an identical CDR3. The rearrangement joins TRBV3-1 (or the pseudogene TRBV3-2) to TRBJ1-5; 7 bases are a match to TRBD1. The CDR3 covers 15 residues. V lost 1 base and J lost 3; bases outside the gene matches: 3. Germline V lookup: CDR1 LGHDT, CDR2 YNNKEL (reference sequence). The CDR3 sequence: CASSQGQGSNQPQHF. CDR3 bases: TGTGCCAGCAGCCAAGGACAGGGATCCAATCAGCCCCAGCATTTT.

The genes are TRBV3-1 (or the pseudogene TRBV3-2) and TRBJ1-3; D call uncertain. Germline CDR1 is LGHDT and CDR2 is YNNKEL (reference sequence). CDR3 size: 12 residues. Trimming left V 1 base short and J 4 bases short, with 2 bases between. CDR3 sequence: CASSQAGNTIYF. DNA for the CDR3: TGTGCCAGCAGCCAAGCGGGAAACACCATATATTTT.

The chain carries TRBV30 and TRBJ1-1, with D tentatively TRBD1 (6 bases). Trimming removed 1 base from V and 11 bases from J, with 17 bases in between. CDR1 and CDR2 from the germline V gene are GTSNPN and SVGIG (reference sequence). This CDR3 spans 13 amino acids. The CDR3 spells CAWSGSNRAFAFF. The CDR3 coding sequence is TGTGCCTGGAGTGGATCAAACAGGGCTTTCGCTTTCTTT. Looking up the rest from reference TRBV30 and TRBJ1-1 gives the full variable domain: SQTIHQWPATLVQPVGSPLSLECTVEGTSNPNLYWYRQAAGRGLQLLFYSVGIGQISSEVPQNLSASRPQDRQFILSSKKLLLSDSGFYLCAWSGSNRAFAFFGQGTRLTVV.

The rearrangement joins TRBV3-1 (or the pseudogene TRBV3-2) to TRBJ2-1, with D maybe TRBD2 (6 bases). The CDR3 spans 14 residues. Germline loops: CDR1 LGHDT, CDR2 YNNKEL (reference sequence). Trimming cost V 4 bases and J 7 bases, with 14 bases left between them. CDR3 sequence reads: CASSRRDSGNEQFF. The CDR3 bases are TGTGCCAGCAGCCGCCGGGACTCGGGGAATGAGCAGTTCTTC.

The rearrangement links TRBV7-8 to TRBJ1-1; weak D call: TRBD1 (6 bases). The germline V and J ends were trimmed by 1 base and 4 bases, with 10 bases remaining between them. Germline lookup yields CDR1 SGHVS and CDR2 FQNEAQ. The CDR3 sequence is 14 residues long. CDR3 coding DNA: TGTGCCAGCAGCTTAGGGACACAGGGCACTGAAGCTTTCTTT. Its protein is CASSLGTQGTEAFF.

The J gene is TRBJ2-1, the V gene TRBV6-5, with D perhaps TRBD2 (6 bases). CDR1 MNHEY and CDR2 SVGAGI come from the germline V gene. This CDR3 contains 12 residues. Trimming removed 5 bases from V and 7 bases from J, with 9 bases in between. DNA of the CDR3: TGTGCCAGCAGTCCGGGGGAGAATGAGCAGTTCTTC. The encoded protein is CASSPGENEQFF.

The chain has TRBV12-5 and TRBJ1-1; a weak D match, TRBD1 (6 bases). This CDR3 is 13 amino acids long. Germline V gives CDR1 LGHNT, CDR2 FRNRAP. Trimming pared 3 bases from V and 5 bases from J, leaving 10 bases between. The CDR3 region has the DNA TGTGCTAGTGGTTTTGGGGGCTGGACTGAAGCTTTCTTT. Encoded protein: CASGFGGWTEAFF.

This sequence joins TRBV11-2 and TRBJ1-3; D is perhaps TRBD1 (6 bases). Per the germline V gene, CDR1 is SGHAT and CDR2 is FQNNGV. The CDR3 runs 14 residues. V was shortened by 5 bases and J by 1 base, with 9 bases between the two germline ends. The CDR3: CASSRTGSGNTIYF. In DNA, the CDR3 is TGTGCCAGCAGCCGCACAGGGTCTGGAAACACCATATATTTT.

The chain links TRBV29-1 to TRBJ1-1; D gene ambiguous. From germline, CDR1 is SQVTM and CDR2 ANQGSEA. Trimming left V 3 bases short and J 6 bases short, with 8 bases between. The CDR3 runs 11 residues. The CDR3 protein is CSVDGMAEAFF. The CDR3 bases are TGCAGCGTTGACGGGATGGCTGAAGCTTTCTTT. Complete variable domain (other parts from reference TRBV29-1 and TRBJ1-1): SAVISQKPSRDICQRGTSLTIQCQVDSQVTMMFWYRQQPGQSLTLIATANQGSEATYESGFVIDKFPISRPNLTFSTLTVSNMSPEDSSIYLCSVDGMAEAFFGQGTRLTVV.

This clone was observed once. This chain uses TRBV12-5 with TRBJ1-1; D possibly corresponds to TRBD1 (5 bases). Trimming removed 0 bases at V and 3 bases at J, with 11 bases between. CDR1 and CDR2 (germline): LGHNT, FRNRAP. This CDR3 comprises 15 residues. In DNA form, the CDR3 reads TGTGCTAGTGGTTTGGTACAGGTCCGGGACACTGAAGCTTTCTTT. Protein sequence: CASGLVQVRDTEAFF.

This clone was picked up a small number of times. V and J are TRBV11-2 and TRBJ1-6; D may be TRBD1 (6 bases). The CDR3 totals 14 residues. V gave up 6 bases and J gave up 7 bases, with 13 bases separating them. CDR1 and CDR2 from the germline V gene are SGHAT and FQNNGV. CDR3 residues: CASSQQGRNSPLHF. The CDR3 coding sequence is TGTGCCAGCAGTCAGCAGGGGCGGAATTCACCCCTCCACTTT.

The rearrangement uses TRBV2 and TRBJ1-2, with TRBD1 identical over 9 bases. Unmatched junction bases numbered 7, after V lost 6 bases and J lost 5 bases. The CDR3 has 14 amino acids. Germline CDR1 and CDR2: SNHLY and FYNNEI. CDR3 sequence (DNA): TGTGCCAGCAGGGCCGGGACAGGGACTTATGGCTACACCTTC. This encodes CASRAGTGTYGYTF.

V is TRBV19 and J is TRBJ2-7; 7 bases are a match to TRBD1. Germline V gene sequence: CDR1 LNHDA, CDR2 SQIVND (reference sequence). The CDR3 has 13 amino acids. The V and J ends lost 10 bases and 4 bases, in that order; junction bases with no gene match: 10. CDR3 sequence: CATTGTDQYEQYF. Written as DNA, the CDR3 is TGTGCCACGACCGGGACAGACCAATACGAGCAGTACTTC. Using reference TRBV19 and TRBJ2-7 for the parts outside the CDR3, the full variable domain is DGGITQSPKYLFRKEGQNVTLSCEQNLNHDAMYWYRQDPGQGLRLIYYSQIVNDFQKGDIAEGYSVSREKKESFPLTVTSAQKNPTAFYLCATTGTDQYEQYFGPGTRLTVT.

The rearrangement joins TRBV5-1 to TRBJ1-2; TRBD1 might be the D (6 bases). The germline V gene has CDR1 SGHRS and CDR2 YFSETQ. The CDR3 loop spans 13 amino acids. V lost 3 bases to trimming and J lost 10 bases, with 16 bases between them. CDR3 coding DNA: TGCGCCAGCAGCTCAGGGGAGATTTGGGACTACACCTTC. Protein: CASSSGEIWDYTF.

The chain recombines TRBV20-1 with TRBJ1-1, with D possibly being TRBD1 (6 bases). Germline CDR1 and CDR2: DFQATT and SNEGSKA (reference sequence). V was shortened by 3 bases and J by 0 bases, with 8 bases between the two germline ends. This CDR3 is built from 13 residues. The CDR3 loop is CSASGGMNTEAFF. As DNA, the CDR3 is TGCAGTGCTAGTGGGGGCATGAACACTGAAGCTTTCTTT.

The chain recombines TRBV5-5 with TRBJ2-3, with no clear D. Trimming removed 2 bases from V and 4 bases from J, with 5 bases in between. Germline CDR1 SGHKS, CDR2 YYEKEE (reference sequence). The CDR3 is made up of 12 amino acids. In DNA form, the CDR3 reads TGTGCCAGCAGCTTAGCGCCAGATACGCAGTATTTT. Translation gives CASSLAPDTQYF.

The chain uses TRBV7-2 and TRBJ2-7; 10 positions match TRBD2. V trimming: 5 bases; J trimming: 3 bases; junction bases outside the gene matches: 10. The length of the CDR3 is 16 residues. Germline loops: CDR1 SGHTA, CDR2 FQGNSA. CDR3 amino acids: CASSPSQLAGGYEQYF. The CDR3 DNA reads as TGTGCCAGCAGCCCTAGTCAGTTAGCGGGAGGCTACGAGCAGTACTTC.

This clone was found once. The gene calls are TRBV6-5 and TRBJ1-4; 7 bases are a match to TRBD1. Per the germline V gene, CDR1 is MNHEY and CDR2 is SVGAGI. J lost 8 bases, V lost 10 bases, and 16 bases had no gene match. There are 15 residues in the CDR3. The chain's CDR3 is CATFNRQGPGEKLFF. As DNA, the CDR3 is TGTGCCACCTTCAACCGACAGGGACCGGGCGAAAAACTGTTTTTT.

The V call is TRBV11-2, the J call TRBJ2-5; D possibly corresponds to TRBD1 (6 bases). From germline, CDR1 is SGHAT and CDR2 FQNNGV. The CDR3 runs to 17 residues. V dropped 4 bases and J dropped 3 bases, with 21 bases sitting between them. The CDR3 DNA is TGTGCCAGCAGCTCCAAAAGGGGGATCGGCAGCGAAGAGACCCAGTACTTC. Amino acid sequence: CASSSKRGIGSEETQYF.

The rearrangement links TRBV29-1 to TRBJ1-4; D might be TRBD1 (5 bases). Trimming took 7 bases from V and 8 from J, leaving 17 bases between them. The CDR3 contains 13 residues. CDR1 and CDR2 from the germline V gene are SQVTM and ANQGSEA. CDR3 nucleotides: TGCAGCGCCAGGAATACGGGGGAAGAAAAACTGTTTTTT. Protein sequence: CSARNTGEEKLFF.

The CDR3 DNA sequence: TGTGCCAGCAGCCAAGAGTTGGCTGGTTTGGACAGGGTCTATGGCTACACCTTC. It codes for CASSQELAGLDRVYGYTF. V usage is TRBV3-1 (or the pseudogene TRBV3-2) and J usage is TRBJ1-2; TRBD1 agrees at 8 bases. The germline gives CDR1 LGHDT, CDR2 YNNKEL (reference sequence). The CDR3 spans 18 residues. V dropped 0 bases and J dropped 4; count of bases not matched to a gene: 13.